This is a list of T cell receptor beta chains from one sample in a study of blood T cell repertoires in COVID-19. Profiling relied on immunoSEQ multiplex PCR, and the TCRdb table lists in-frame clones only, not all of them. The table lists fewer than 200,000 clones, about 88% of them singletons. Sequenced sample: peripheral blood. The origin of the receptors is a woman aged 45 to 65 with COVID-19, enrolled during active disease. Both conserved end residues are part of each CDR3. The D gene is left open where the match is weak. Only some rows state a clone size, as once, few, many or a class for expanded clones.

j_call: TRBJ1-2; d_call: .; clone_size: .; v_call: TRBV27; cdr3_aa: CASSLSPTGSAGYTF; cdr3_nt: TGTGCCAGCAGTTTATCTCCTACAGGATCGGCGGGCTACACCTTC
j_call: TRBJ1-2; d_call: .; clone_size: .; v_call: TRBV4-1; cdr3_aa: CASSPQASGGVYGYTF; cdr3_nt: TGCGCCAGCAGCCCTCAAGCGTCCGGGGGGGTCTATGGCTACACCTTC
j_call: TRBJ2-7; d_call: TRBD1; clone_size: .; v_call: TRBV10-3; cdr3_aa: CAIMFSQGAYEQYF; cdr3_nt: TGTGCCATCATGTTTTCACAGGGGGCTTACGAGCAGTACTTC
j_call: TRBJ2-7; d_call: .; clone_size: .; v_call: TRBV2; cdr3_aa: CASSERTLLYEQYF; cdr3_nt: TGTGCCAGCAGTGAAAGGACACTTCTCTACGAGCAGTACTTC
j_call: TRBJ2-1; d_call: .; clone_size: .; v_call: TRBV3-1/TRBV3-2; cdr3_aa: CASSQVRSSYNEQFF; cdr3_nt: TGTGCCAGCAGCCAAGTCAGAAGCTCCTACAATGAGCAGTTCTTC
j_call: TRBJ2-7; d_call: .; clone_size: .; v_call: TRBV25-1; cdr3_aa: CASSRGSYEQYF; cdr3_nt: TGTGCCAGCAGTCGGGGTTCCTACGAGCAGTACTTC
j_call: TRBJ2-5; d_call: .; clone_size: .; v_call: TRBV11-2; cdr3_aa: CASSLISQETQYF; cdr3_nt: TGTGCCAGCAGCTTAATTTCGCAAGAGACCCAGTACTTC
j_call: TRBJ2-7; d_call: TRBD1; clone_size: .; v_call: TRBV6-6; cdr3_aa: CASSQGTGSYEQYF; cdr3_nt: TGTGCCAGCAGTCAGGGGACAGGCTCCTACGAGCAGTACTTC
j_call: TRBJ1-6; d_call: .; clone_size: .; v_call: TRBV30; cdr3_aa: CAWSVQENSPLHF; cdr3_nt: TGTGCCTGGAGTGTACAGGAAAATTCACCCCTCCACTTT
j_call: TRBJ2-6; d_call: TRBD1; clone_size: .; v_call: TRBV29-1; cdr3_aa: CSVTTGAGANVLTF; cdr3_nt: TGCAGCGTAACCACAGGGGCTGGGGCCAACGTCCTGACTTTC
j_call: TRBJ2-7; d_call: TRBD1; clone_size: .; v_call: TRBV27; cdr3_aa: CASSFSGTGSEQYF; cdr3_nt: TGTGCCAGCAGTTTCTCCGGGACAGGGAGCGAGCAGTACTTC
j_call: TRBJ2-1; d_call: TRBD2; clone_size: .; v_call: TRBV5-1; cdr3_aa: CASSLVASGDNEQFF; cdr3_nt: TGCGCCAGCAGCTTGGTAGCTAGCGGGGATAATGAGCAGTTCTTC
j_call: TRBJ1-5; d_call: .; clone_size: .; v_call: TRBV4-1; cdr3_aa: CASSQDSLGNQPQHF; cdr3_nt: TGCGCCAGCAGCCAAGATAGCCTTGGCAATCAGCCCCAGCATTTT
j_call: TRBJ2-1; d_call: .; clone_size: .; v_call: TRBV5-1; cdr3_aa: CASSLVSGSARNEQFF; cdr3_nt: TGCGCCAGCAGCTTGGTTTCGGGGTCGGCGAGAAATGAGCAGTTCTTC
j_call: TRBJ2-5; d_call: TRBD2; clone_size: .; v_call: TRBV11-2; cdr3_aa: CASTGTRARETQYF; cdr3_nt: TGTGCCAGCACCGGGACTAGGGCCAGGGAGACCCAGTACTTC
j_call: TRBJ1-2; d_call: TRBD1; clone_size: .; v_call: TRBV12-3/TRBV12-4; cdr3_aa: CASSTGVYGYTF; cdr3_nt: TGTGCCAGCAGCACAGGGGTCTATGGCTACACCTTC
j_call: TRBJ1-3; d_call: .; clone_size: .; v_call: TRBV9; cdr3_aa: CASSVEYRQTGNTIYF; cdr3_nt: TGTGCCAGCAGCGTAGAATACAGACAAACTGGAAACACCATATATTTT
j_call: TRBJ1-2; d_call: TRBD1; clone_size: .; v_call: TRBV30; cdr3_aa: CAWSPGGSYGYTF; cdr3_nt: TGTGCCTGGAGTCCAGGGGGCAGCTATGGCTACACCTTC
j_call: TRBJ2-5; d_call: .; clone_size: .; v_call: TRBV27; cdr3_aa: CASSLSRGLETQYF; cdr3_nt: TGTGCCAGCAGTTTATCGCGGGGGCTAGAGACCCAGTACTTC
j_call: TRBJ2-1; d_call: TRBD2; clone_size: .; v_call: TRBV5-1; cdr3_aa: CASSWGGSTVGYNEQFF; cdr3_nt: TGCGCCAGCAGCTGGGGGGGAAGCACCGTAGGCTACAATGAGCAGTTCTTC
j_call: TRBJ1-2; d_call: .; clone_size: few; v_call: TRBV7-9; cdr3_aa: CASSATGTPGYTF; cdr3_nt: TGTGCCAGCAGCGCGACCGGGACACCCGGCTACACCTTC
j_call: TRBJ2-5; d_call: TRBD1; clone_size: .; v_call: TRBV10-3; cdr3_aa: CAISDRGQETQYF; cdr3_nt: TGTGCCATTTCAGACAGGGGACAAGAGACCCAGTACTTC
j_call: TRBJ1-1; d_call: .; clone_size: .; v_call: TRBV18; cdr3_aa: CASSPGQTNTEAFF; cdr3_nt: TGTGCCAGCTCACCGGGACAAACAAACACTGAAGCTTTCTTT
j_call: TRBJ1-3; d_call: .; clone_size: .; v_call: TRBV18; cdr3_aa: CASSPSLGEGNTIYF; cdr3_nt: TGTGCCAGCTCACCATCCTTGGGAGAGGGAAACACCATATATTTT
j_call: TRBJ2-7; d_call: .; clone_size: few; v_call: TRBV4-1; cdr3_aa: CASSQVAWPREQYF; cdr3_nt: TGCGCCAGCAGCCAAGTTGCCTGGCCGCGGGAGCAGTACTTC
j_call: TRBJ2-7; d_call: TRBD2; clone_size: once; v_call: TRBV5-4; cdr3_aa: CASSLQAGVLSYEQYF; cdr3_nt: TGTGCCAGCAGCCTCCAAGCGGGGGTACTCTCCTACGAGCAGTACTTC
j_call: TRBJ2-1; d_call: .; clone_size: .; v_call: TRBV19; cdr3_aa: CASSTRRGRSLMVENEQFF; cdr3_nt: TGTGCCAGTAGTACCCGGAGAGGCCGAAGTTTAATGGTTGAGAATGAGCAGTTCTTC
j_call: TRBJ2-5; d_call: .; clone_size: .; v_call: TRBV11-2; cdr3_aa: CASSLEASLKTQYF; cdr3_nt: TGTGCCAGCAGCTTAGAGGCTAGCTTGAAGACCCAGTACTTC
j_call: TRBJ2-1; d_call: .; clone_size: .; v_call: TRBV6-1; cdr3_aa: CASSEHGHEQFF; cdr3_nt: TGTGCCAGCAGTGAACATGGGCATGAGCAGTTCTTC
j_call: TRBJ1-5; d_call: TRBD1; clone_size: .; v_call: TRBV2; cdr3_aa: CASRGTGGSNQPQHF; cdr3_nt: TGTGCCAGCAGAGGGACAGGGGGAAGCAATCAGCCCCAGCATTTT
j_call: TRBJ2-5; d_call: TRBD2; clone_size: few; v_call: TRBV15; cdr3_aa: CATRQRGIQETQYF; cdr3_nt: TGTGCCACCAGACAGCGGGGGATCCAAGAGACCCAGTACTTC
j_call: TRBJ2-2; d_call: .; clone_size: .; v_call: TRBV4-3; cdr3_aa: CASSQVSGELFF; cdr3_nt: TGCGCCAGCAGCCAAGTCTCGGGGGAGCTGTTTTTT
j_call: TRBJ2-1; d_call: TRBD2; clone_size: .; v_call: TRBV7-3; cdr3_aa: CASSLTSGPYNEQFF; cdr3_nt: TGTGCCAGCAGCCTGACTAGCGGGCCGTACAATGAGCAGTTCTTC
j_call: TRBJ2-7; d_call: TRBD1; clone_size: once; v_call: TRBV28; cdr3_aa: CASRGQGRLSSYEQYF; cdr3_nt: TGTGCCAGCAGAGGACAGGGGCGACTAAGCTCCTACGAGCAGTACTTC
j_call: TRBJ2-7; d_call: .; clone_size: .; v_call: TRBV9; cdr3_aa: CASSGGLRGSHEQYF; cdr3_nt: TGTGCCAGCAGCGGAGGCCTGAGAGGTTCTCACGAGCAGTACTTC
j_call: TRBJ1-1; d_call: .; clone_size: once; v_call: TRBV21-1; cdr3_aa: CASSKVRGGRDTEAFF; cdr3_nt: TGTGCCAGCAGCAAAGTAAGAGGGGGCAGGGACACTGAAGCTTTCTTT
j_call: TRBJ2-2; d_call: .; clone_size: .; v_call: TRBV30; cdr3_aa: CAWSGGNTGELFF; cdr3_nt: TGTGCCTGGAGCGGTGGGAACACCGGGGAGCTGTTTTTT
j_call: TRBJ2-7; d_call: .; clone_size: .; v_call: TRBV10-3; cdr3_aa: CAISEPKGSRGYEQYF; cdr3_nt: TGTGCCATCAGTGAGCCGAAGGGGAGCAGGGGTTACGAGCAGTACTTC
j_call: TRBJ2-1; d_call: TRBD2; clone_size: .; v_call: TRBV7-2; cdr3_aa: CASSSRLAARSSYNEQFF; cdr3_nt: TGTGCCAGCAGCTCCCGACTAGCTGCCCGGAGCTCCTACAATGAGCAGTTCTTC
j_call: TRBJ2-7; d_call: .; clone_size: .; v_call: TRBV4-2; cdr3_aa: CASSQDLGAPYEQYF; cdr3_nt: TGTGCCAGCAGCCAAGATTTGGGGGCCCCCTACGAGCAGTACTTC
j_call: TRBJ2-4; d_call: TRBD2; clone_size: once; v_call: TRBV2; cdr3_aa: CASSTLPASGGTLAKNIQYF; cdr3_nt: TGTGCCAGCAGTACTCTTCCCGCTAGCGGGGGAACCTTAGCCAAAAACATTCAGTACTTC
j_call: TRBJ1-1; d_call: TRBD1; clone_size: few; v_call: TRBV10-3; cdr3_aa: CAISGTEMNTEAFF; cdr3_nt: TGTGCCATCAGCGGGACAGAGATGAACACTGAAGCTTTCTTT
j_call: TRBJ2-5; d_call: TRBD1; clone_size: .; v_call: TRBV19; cdr3_aa: CASSIGTGGTQYF; cdr3_nt: TGTGCCAGTAGTATAGGGACAGGCGGGACCCAGTACTTC
j_call: TRBJ1-6; d_call: .; clone_size: .; v_call: TRBV7-2; cdr3_aa: CASSLAQLSSSYNSPLHF; cdr3_nt: TGTGCCAGCAGCTTAGCACAGCTCTCGAGCTCCTATAATTCACCCCTCCACTTT
j_call: TRBJ2-1; d_call: .; clone_size: .; v_call: TRBV4-3; cdr3_aa: CASSHDQGRQGRRGPYNEQFF; cdr3_nt: TGCGCCAGCAGCCATGATCAGGGGCGGCAGGGGCGAAGGGGTCCCTACAATGAGCAGTTCTTC
j_call: TRBJ1-2; d_call: TRBD1; clone_size: once; v_call: TRBV6-5; cdr3_aa: CASNTETGGSGYTF; cdr3_nt: TGTGCCAGCAACACCGAGACAGGGGGCAGTGGCTACACCTTC
j_call: TRBJ2-2; d_call: TRBD2; clone_size: .; v_call: TRBV5-5; cdr3_aa: CASTALGEGNTGELFF; cdr3_nt: TGTGCCAGCACCGCGTTAGGGGAGGGTAACACCGGGGAGCTGTTTTTT
j_call: TRBJ2-1; d_call: TRBD2; clone_size: .; v_call: TRBV3-1/TRBV3-2; cdr3_aa: CASSPPGLGHYEQFF; cdr3_nt: TGTGCCAGCAGCCCCCCGGGACTAGGTCACTATGAGCAGTTCTTC
j_call: TRBJ2-6; d_call: .; clone_size: .; v_call: TRBV5-1; cdr3_aa: CASSLAPPGEGASGANVLTF; cdr3_nt: TGCGCCAGCAGCTTGGCACCACCAGGTGAAGGGGCCTCTGGGGCCAACGTCCTGACTTTC
j_call: TRBJ1-5; d_call: TRBD1; clone_size: .; v_call: TRBV28; cdr3_aa: CASSSHTGTGRNQPQHF; cdr3_nt: TGTGCCAGCAGTTCGCACACTGGGACAGGACGCAATCAGCCCCAGCATTTT
j_call: TRBJ2-7; d_call: TRBD1; clone_size: .; v_call: TRBV28; cdr3_aa: CASRMTGLYEQYF; cdr3_nt: TGTGCCAGCAGGATGACAGGGCTTTACGAGCAGTACTTC
j_call: TRBJ2-2; d_call: .; clone_size: .; v_call: TRBV21-1; cdr3_aa: CASSEPHTGELFF; cdr3_nt: TGTGCCAGCAGCGAGCCCCACACCGGGGAGCTGTTTTTT
j_call: TRBJ2-6; d_call: .; clone_size: .; v_call: TRBV3-1/TRBV3-2; cdr3_aa: CASSHIVDSGANVLTF; cdr3_nt: TGTGCCAGCAGCCACATTGTAGACTCTGGGGCCAACGTCCTGACTTTC
j_call: TRBJ1-1; d_call: TRBD1; clone_size: .; v_call: TRBV18; cdr3_aa: CASSPQGENTEAFF; cdr3_nt: TGTGCCAGCTCACCCCAGGGGGAGAACACTGAAGCTTTCTTT
j_call: TRBJ1-4; d_call: TRBD1; clone_size: .; v_call: TRBV28; cdr3_aa: CASSWDRARTNEKLFF; cdr3_nt: TGTGCCAGCAGTTGGGACAGGGCGAGAACTAATGAAAAACTGTTTTTT
j_call: TRBJ2-5; d_call: .; clone_size: .; v_call: TRBV7-2; cdr3_aa: CASSLGSVETQYF; cdr3_nt: TGTGCCAGCAGCTTAGGCAGCGTGGAGACCCAGTACTTC
j_call: TRBJ1-2; d_call: .; clone_size: .; v_call: TRBV19; cdr3_aa: CASSPTGYGYTF; cdr3_nt: TGTGCCAGTAGTCCTACGGGTTATGGCTACACCTTC